Listed here is a single TCR beta chain. This specimen belongs to a study of shared clonotypes between healthy human individuals. Trimming shortened V by 4 bases and J by 5 bases, and 15 bases separated the two germline ends. CDR1 is WNHNN, CDR2 SYGVQD, per germline (reference sequence). The CDR3 has 15 amino acids. Generated by immunoSEQ multiplex PCR, the TCRdb table keeps only in-frame clones and is missing some. The sample carries roughly 2,300,000 clones, around 90% recorded once. The genes are TRBV10-1 and TRBJ2-1; the D gene is possibly TRBD1 (5 bases). The specimen was naive CD4+ T cells from PBMCs. As to subset: CD45RA+ positively selected. This sequence originates from a man aged 18 to 30 in good health. Some clones in this sample may be carry-over from other donors' samples. Written as DNA, the CDR3 is TGCGCCAGCAGTGTGTCCGACAAGGGGAACAATGAGCAGTTCTTC. Its translation is CASSVSDKGNNEQFF.